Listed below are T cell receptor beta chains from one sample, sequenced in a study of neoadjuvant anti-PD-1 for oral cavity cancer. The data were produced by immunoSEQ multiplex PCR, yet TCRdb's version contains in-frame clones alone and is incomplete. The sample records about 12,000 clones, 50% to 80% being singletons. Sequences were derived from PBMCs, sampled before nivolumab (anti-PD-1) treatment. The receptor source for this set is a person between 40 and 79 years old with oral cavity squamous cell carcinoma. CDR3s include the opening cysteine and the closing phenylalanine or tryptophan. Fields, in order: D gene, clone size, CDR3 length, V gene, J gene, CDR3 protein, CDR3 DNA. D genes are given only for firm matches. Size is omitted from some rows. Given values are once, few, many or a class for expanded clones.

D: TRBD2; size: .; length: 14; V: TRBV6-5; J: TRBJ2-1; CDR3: CASRATSGYNEQFF; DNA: TGTGCCAGCAGGGCGACTAGCGGGTACAATGAGCAGTTCTTC
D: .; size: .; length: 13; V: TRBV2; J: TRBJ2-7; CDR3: CASSYSSTYEQYF; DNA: TGTGCCAGCAGTTACAGCAGCACCTACGAGCAGTACTTC
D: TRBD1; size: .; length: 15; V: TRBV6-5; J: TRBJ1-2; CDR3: CASRGTGGGEWGYTF; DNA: TGTGCCAGCAGGGGGACAGGGGGAGGGGAGTGGGGCTACACCTTC
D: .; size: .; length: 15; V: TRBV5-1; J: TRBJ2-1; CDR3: CASSFDGIGNNEQFF; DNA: TGCGCCAGCAGCTTTGACGGGATAGGGAACAATGAGCAGTTCTTC
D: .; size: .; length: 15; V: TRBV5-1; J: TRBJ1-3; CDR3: CASSLTETHGSTIYF; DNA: TGCGCCAGCAGCTTGACCGAGACGCACGGTAGCACCATATATTTT
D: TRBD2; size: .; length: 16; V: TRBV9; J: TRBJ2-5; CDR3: CASSVGGLAGVETQYF; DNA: TGTGCCAGCAGCGTAGGAGGACTAGCGGGGGTCGAGACCCAGTACTTC
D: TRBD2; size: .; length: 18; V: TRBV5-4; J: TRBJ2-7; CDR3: CASSSKGWGTSGSFEQYF; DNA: TGTGCCAGCAGTTCCAAGGGGTGGGGGACTAGCGGGAGTTTCGAGCAGTACTTC
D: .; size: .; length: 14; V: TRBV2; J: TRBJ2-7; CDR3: CASSSGPPSYEQYF; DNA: TGTGCCAGCAGTTCCGGCCCGCCCTCCTACGAGCAGTACTTC
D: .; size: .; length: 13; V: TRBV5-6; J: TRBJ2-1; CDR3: CASSHDRSGEQFF; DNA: TGTGCCAGCAGCCACGACAGGTCAGGGGAGCAGTTCTTC
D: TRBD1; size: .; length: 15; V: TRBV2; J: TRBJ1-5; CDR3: CASAWDSAGNQPQHF; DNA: TGTGCCAGCGCCTGGGACAGCGCTGGCAATCAGCCCCAGCATTTT
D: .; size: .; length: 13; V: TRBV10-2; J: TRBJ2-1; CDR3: CASSEGGYNEQFF; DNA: TGCGCCAGCAGTGAAGGGGGCTACAATGAGCAGTTCTTC
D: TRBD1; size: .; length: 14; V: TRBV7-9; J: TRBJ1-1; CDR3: CASSSDAGGTEAFF; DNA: TGTGCCAGCAGCTCCGACGCAGGGGGCACTGAAGCTTTCTTT
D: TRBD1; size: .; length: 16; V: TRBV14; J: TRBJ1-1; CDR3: CASSQAFDRVNTEAFF; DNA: TGTGCCAGCAGCCAAGCCTTCGACAGGGTTAACACTGAAGCTTTCTTT
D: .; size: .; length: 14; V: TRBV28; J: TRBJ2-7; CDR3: CASRAPSELYEQYF; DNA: TGTGCCAGCAGGGCCCCTAGCGAACTTTACGAGCAGTACTTC
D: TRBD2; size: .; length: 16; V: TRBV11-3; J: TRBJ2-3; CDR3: CASSLGREVGADTQYF; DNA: TGTGCCAGCAGCTTAGGGCGGGAGGTTGGCGCAGATACGCAGTATTTT
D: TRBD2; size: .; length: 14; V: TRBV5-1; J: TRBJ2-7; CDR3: CASSSSGGDGEQYF; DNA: TGCGCCAGCAGCTCTAGCGGGGGGGATGGCGAGCAGTACTTC
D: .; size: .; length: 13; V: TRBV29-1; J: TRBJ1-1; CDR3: CSVDQGRDTEAFF; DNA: TGCAGCGTTGACCAGGGGAGGGACACTGAAGCTTTCTTT
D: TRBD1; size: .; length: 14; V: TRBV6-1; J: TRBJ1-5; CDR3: CASSGTGNNQPQHF; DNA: TGTGCCAGCAGTGGGACAGGGAACAATCAGCCCCAGCATTTT
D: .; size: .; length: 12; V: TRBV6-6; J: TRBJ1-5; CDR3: CASRDNNQPQHF; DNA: TGTGCCAGCAGGGACAACAATCAGCCCCAGCATTTT
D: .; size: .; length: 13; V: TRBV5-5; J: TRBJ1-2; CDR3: CASSLAGGWGYTF; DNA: TGTGCCAGCAGCTTGGCCGGGGGTTGGGGCTACACCTTC
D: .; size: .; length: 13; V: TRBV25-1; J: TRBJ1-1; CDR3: CASSELRGGEAFF; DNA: TGTGCCAGCAGTGAATTAAGGGGCGGTGAAGCTTTCTTT
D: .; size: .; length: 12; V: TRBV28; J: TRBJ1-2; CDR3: CASAPPGYGYTF; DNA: TGTGCCAGCGCTCCCCCGGGGTATGGCTACACCTTC
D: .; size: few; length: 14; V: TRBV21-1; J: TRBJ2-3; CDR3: CASSKVQRSDTQYF; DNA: TGTGCCAGCAGCAAAGTTCAGCGTTCAGATACGCAGTATTTT
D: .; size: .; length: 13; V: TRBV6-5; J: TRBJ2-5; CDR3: CASSLGAEETQYF; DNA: TGTGCCAGCTCATTAGGCGCCGAAGAGACCCAGTACTTC
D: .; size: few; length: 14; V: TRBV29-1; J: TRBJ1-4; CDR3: CSVGRGSGNEKLFF; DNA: TGCAGCGTTGGTCGGGGTTCGGGGAATGAAAAACTGTTTTTT
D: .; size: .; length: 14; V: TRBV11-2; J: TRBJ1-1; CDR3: CASSSYVGDTEAFF; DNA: TGTGCCAGCAGCTCATATGTAGGGGACACTGAAGCTTTCTTT
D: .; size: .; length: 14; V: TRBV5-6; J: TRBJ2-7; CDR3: CASSLGQGNYEQYF; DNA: TGTGCCAGCAGCTTGGGGCAGGGGAACTACGAGCAGTACTTC
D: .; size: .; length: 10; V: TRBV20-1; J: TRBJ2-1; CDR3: CSARDNEQFF; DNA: TGCAGTGCTAGAGACAATGAGCAGTTCTTC
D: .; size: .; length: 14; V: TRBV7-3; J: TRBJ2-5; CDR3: CASSPSGGSETQYF; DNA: TGTGCCAGCAGCCCCTCGGGCGGGTCTGAGACCCAGTACTTC
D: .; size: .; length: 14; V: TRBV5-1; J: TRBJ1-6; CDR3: CASSLVTNNSPLHF; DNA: TGCGCCAGCAGCTTGGTCACTAATAATTCACCCCTCCACTTT
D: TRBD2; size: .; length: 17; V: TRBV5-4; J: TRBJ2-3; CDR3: CASSPRGAGGITDTQYF; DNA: TGTGCCAGCAGCCCCCGGGGCGCGGGAGGTATCACAGATACGCAGTATTTT
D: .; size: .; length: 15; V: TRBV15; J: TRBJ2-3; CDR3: CATSRRSGVADTQYF; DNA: TGTGCCACCAGCAGGCGATCGGGAGTGGCAGATACGCAGTATTTT
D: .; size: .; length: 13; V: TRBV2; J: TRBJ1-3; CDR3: CASSDGRTSTIYF; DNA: TGTGCCAGCAGTGACGGGAGAACGTCGACCATATATTTT
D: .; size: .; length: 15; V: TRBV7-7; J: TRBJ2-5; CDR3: CASSSPAGLAETQYF; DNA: TGTGCCAGCAGTTCCCCTGCTGGGCTCGCGGAGACCCAGTACTTC
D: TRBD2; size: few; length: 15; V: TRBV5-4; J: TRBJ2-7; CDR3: CASSLAGGPMDEQYF; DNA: TGTGCCAGCAGCTTGGCGGGAGGGCCAATGGACGAGCAGTACTTC
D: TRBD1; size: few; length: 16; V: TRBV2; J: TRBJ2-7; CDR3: CASSTLGQGVSYEQYF; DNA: TGTGCCAGTAGTACACTGGGACAGGGGGTTAGCTACGAGCAGTACTTC
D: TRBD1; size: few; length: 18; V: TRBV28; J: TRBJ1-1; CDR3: CASSPYRGAGGAGTEAFF; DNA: TGTGCCAGCAGTCCCTATCGGGGGGCAGGGGGCGCCGGCACTGAAGCTTTCTTT
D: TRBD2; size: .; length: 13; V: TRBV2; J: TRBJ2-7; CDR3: CASKERGVYEQYF; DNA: TGTGCCAGCAAGGAGCGGGGGGTCTACGAGCAGTACTTC
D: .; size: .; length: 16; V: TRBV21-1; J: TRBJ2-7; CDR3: CASSKPPDHRSYEQYF; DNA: TGTGCCAGCAGCAAACCCCCGGACCATCGCTCCTACGAGCAGTACTTC
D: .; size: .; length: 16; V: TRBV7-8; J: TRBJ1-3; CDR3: CASSLGPRVAGNTIYF; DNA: TGTGCCAGCAGCTTAGGACCAAGGGTGGCTGGAAACACCATATATTTT
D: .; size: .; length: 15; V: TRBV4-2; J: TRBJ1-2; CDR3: CASSQQETANYGYTF; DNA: TGTGCCAGCAGCCAGCAAGAGACAGCAAACTATGGCTACACCTTC
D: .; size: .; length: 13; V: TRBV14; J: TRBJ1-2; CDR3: CASSQDLDREDTF; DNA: TGTGCCAGCAGCCAAGACCTCGACAGAGAGGACACCTTC
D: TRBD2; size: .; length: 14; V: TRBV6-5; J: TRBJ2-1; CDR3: CASKVAGIYNEQFF; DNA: TGTGCCAGCAAGGTAGCGGGGATCTACAATGAGCAGTTCTTC
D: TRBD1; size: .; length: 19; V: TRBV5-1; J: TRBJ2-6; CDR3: CASSSLPTGLGSGANVLTF; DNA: TGCGCCAGCAGCTCCCTCCCGACAGGGCTGGGGTCTGGGGCCAACGTCCTGACTTTC
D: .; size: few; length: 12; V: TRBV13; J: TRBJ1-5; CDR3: CASSLGLQPQHF; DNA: TGTGCCAGCAGCTTAGGCCTTCAGCCCCAGCATTTT
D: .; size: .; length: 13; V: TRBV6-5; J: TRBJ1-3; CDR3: CASSFSSGNTIYF; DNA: TGTGCCAGCAGTTTTTCGAGTGGAAACACCATATATTTT
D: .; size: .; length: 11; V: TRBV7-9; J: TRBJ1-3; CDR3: CASSLLDTIYF; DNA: TGTGCCAGCAGCTTACTGGACACCATATATTTT
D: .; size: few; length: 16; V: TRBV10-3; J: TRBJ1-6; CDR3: CAISARDVSEGSPLHF; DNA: TGTGCCATCAGTGCACGGGACGTTTCCGAAGGTTCACCCCTCCACTTT
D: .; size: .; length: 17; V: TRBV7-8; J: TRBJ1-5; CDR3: CASSLMAQGYSNQPQHF; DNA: TGTGCCAGCAGCTTAATGGCACAGGGCTATAGCAATCAGCCCCAGCATTTT
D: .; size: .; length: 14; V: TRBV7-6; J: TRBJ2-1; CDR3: CASSLNTGYNEQFF; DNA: TGTGCCAGCAGCCTGAACACGGGATACAATGAGCAGTTCTTC
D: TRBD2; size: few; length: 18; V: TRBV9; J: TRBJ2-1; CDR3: CASSVEVDTGGIYNEQFF; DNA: TGTGCCAGCAGCGTAGAGGTTGATACGGGAGGTATCTACAATGAGCAGTTCTTC
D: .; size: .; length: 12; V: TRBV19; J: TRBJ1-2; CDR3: CASSQMDIGYTF; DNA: TGTGCCAGTAGTCAAATGGACATTGGCTACACCTTC
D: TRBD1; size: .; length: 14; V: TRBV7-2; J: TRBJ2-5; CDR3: CASSLRQGGQTQYF; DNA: TGTGCCAGCAGCTTGAGACAGGGGGGACAGACCCAGTACTTC
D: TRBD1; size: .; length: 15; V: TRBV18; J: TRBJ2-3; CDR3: CASSPERTGRDTQYF; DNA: TGTGCCAGCTCACCAGAGAGGACAGGGAGGGATACGCAGTATTTT